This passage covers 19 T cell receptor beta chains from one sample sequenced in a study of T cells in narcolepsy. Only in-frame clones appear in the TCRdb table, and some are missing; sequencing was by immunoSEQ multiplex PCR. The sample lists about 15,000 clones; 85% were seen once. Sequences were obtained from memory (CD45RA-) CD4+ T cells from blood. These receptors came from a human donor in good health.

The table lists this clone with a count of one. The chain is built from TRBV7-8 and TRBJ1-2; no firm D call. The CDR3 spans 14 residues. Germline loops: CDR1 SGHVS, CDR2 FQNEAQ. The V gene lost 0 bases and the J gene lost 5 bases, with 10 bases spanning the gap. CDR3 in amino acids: CASSLAGPQYGYTF. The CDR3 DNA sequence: TGTGCCAGCAGCTTAGCGGGCCCGCAGTATGGCTACACCTTC.

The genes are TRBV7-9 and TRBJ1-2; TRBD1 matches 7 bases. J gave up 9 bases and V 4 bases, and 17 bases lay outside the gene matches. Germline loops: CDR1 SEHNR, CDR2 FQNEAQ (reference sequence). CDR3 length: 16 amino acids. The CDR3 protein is CASSSQTRDSPNSYTF. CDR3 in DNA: TGTGCCAGCAGCTCCCAAACCCGGGACAGCCCCAATAGCTACACCTTC.

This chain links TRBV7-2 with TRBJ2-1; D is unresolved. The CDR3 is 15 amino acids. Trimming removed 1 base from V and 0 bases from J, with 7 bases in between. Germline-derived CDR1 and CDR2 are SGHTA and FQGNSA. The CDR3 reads CASSLGWGSYNEQFF. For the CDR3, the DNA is TGTGCCAGCAGCTTAGGGTGGGGCTCCTACAATGAGCAGTTCTTC.

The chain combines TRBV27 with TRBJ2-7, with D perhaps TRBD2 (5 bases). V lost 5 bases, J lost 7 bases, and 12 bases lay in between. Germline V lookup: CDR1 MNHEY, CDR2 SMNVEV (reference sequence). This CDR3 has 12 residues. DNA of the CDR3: TGTGCCAGCAGTCAATCCAGGAGGGAGCAGTACTTC. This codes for CASSQSRREQYF.

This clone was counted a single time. The CDR3 DNA reads TGTGCGGCGGGGGAAACAGATACGCAGTATTTT. Its translation: CAAGETDTQYF. The V gene is TRBV30, the J gene TRBJ2-3; 7 nucleotides line up with TRBD2. CDR3 size: 11 residues. Germline V gives CDR1 GTSNPN, CDR2 SVGIG (reference sequence).

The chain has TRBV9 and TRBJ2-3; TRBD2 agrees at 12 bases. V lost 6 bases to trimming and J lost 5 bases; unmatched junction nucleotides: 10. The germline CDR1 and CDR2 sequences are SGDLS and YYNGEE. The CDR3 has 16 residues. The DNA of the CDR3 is TGTGCCAGCACCTCCTCTAGCGGGGGGGCCGGAGATACGCAGTATTTT. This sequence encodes CASTSSSGGAGDTQYF. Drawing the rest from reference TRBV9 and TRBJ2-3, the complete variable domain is DSGVTQTPKHLITATGQRVTLRCSPRSGDLSVYWYQQSLDQGLQFLIQYYNGEERAKGNILERFSAQQFPDLHSELNLSSLELGDSALYFCASTSSSGGAGDTQYFGPGTRLTVL.

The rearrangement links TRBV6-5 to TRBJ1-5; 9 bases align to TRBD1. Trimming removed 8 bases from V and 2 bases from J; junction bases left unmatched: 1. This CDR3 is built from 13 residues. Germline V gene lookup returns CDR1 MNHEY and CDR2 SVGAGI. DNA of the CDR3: TGTGCCAGCCGGGACAGGGGCAATCAGCCCCAGCATTTT. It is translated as CASRDRGNQPQHF.

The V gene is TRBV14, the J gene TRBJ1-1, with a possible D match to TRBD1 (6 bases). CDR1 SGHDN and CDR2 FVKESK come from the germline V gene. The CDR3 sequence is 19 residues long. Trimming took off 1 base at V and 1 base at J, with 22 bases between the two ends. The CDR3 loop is CASSQVAGAAIRRNTEAFF. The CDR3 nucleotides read TGTGCCAGCAGCCAAGTAGCAGGGGCCGCGATAAGGCGGAACACTGAAGCTTTCTTT.

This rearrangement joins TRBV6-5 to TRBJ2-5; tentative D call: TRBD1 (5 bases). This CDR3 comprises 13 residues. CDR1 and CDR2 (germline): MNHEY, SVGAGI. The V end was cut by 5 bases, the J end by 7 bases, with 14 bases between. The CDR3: CASSGEVQGTQYF. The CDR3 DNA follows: TGTGCCAGCAGTGGTGAAGTGCAGGGGACCCAGTACTTC.

The CDR3 loop is CSASLGGYRYF. The CDR3 nucleotides read TGCAGTGCTAGTTTGGGGGGTTATAGGTACTTC. The V call is TRBV20-1, the J call TRBJ2-7; D is possibly TRBD2 (6 bases). This CDR3 spans 11 amino acids. Germline CDR1 reads DFQATT; CDR2 reads SNEGSKA (reference sequence). V lost 3 bases to trimming and J lost 12 bases, with 15 bases between them.

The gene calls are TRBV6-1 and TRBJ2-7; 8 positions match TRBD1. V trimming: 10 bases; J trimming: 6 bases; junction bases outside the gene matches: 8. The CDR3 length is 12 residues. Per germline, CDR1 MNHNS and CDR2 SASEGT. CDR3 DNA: TGTGCCAAACCAGGGCAGGGGGCCGAGCAGTACTTC. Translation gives CAKPGQGAEQYF.

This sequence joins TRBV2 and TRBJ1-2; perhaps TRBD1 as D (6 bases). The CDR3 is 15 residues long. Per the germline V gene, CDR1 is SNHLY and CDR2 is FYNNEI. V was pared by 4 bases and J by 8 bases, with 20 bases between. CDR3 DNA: TGTGCCAGCAGTGTAGAGGGGGTCCATCGAAAGGGCTACACCTTC. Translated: CASSVEGVHRKGYTF. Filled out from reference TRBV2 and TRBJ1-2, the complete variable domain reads EPEVTQTPSHQVTQMGQEVILRCVPISNHLYFYWYRQILGQKVEFLVSFYNNEISEKSEIFDDQFSVERPDGSNFTLKIRSTKLEDSAMYFCASSVEGVHRKGYTFGSGTRLTVV.

CDR3 region: CACRTVGGSSYNSPLHF. The CDR3 nucleotides are TGTGCCTGCCGTACTGTCGGAGGGAGCTCCTATAATTCACCCCTCCACTTT. This chain uses TRBV30 with TRBJ1-6; D gene uncertain. CDR3 length: 17 residues. V was shortened by 6 bases and J by 0 bases, with 18 bases between the two germline ends. Germline V gene data show CDR1 as GTSNPN and CDR2 as SVGIG (reference sequence).

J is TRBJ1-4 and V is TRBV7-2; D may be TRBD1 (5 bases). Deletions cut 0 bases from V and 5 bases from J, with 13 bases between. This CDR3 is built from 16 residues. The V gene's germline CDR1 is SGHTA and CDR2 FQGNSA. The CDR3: CASSLAPAGWNEKLFF. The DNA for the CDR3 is TGTGCCAGCAGCTTAGCCCCAGCAGGGTGGAATGAAAAACTGTTTTTT. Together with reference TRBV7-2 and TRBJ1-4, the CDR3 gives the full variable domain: GAGVSQSPSNKVTEKGKDVELRCDPISGHTALYWYRQSLGQGLEFLIYFQGNSAPDKSGLPSDRFSAERTGGSVSTLTIQRTQQEDSAVYLCASSLAPAGWNEKLFFGSGTQLSVL.

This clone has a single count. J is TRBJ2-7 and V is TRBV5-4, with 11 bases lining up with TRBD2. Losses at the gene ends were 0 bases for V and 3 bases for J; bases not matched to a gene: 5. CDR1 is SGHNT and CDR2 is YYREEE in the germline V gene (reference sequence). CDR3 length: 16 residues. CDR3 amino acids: CASSLAPGLAVYEQYF. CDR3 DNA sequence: TGTGCCAGCAGCTTGGCCCCGGGACTAGCGGTCTACGAGCAGTACTTC.

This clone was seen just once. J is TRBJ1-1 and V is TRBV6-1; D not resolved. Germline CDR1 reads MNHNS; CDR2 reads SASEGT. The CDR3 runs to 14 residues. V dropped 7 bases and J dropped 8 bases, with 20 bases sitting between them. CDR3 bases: TGTGCCAGCACCAACCGTCTCGGCCAGGCGGAAGCTTTCTTT. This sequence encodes CASTNRLGQAEAFF.

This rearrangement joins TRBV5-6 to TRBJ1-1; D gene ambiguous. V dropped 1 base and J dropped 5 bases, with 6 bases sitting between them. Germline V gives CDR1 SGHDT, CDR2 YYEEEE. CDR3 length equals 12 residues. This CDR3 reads CASSLIPTEAFF. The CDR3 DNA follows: TGTGCCAGCAGCTTGATACCTACTGAAGCTTTCTTT. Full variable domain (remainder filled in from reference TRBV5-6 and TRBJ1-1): DAGVTQSPTHLIKTRGQQVTLRCSPKSGHDTVSWYQQALGQGPQFIFQYYEEEERQRGNFPDRFSGHQFPNYSSELNVNALLLGDSALYLCASSLIPTEAFFGQGTRLTVV.

The CDR3 protein is CASSLARLTDTQYF. For the CDR3, the DNA is TGTGCCAGCAGCTTAGCGCGTCTCACAGATACGCAGTATTTT. The rearrangement uses TRBV7-2 and TRBJ2-3; D unresolved. This CDR3 is 14 amino acids long. The V gene's germline CDR1 is SGHTA and CDR2 FQGNSA. V dropped 0 bases and J dropped 2 bases, with 6 bases sitting between them.

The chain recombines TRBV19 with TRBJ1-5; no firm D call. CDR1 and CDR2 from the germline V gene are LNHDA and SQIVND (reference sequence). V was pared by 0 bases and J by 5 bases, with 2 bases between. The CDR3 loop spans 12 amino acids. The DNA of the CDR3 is TGTGCCAGTAGTATAGAGGATCAGCCCCAGCATTTT. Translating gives CASSIEDQPQHF.